The 8 T cell receptor beta chains below come from one sample, sequenced in a study of response to subunit inactivated influenza vaccine. TCRdb called the RT-PCR reads again in MiXCR, with one record for every CDR3 protein. This table has just over 300,000 distinct CDR3 sequences, approximately 20% appearing once. Sequenced material: PBMCs from blood, taken 21 months after vaccination. Every receptor here comes from a man between 50 and 75 years old who received an inactivated influenza vaccine.

This clonotype was seen repeatedly, ten times or more. J is TRBJ1-2 and V is TRBV7-2, with D uncertain. Germline lookup yields CDR1 SGHTA and CDR2 FQGNSA. Trimming shortened V by 2 bases and J by 2 bases, and 6 bases separated the two germline ends. CDR3 length equals 13 residues. CDR3 sequence (DNA): TGTGCCAGCAGCTTACTCGGCAACTATGGCTACACCTTC. Protein sequence: CASSLLGNYGYTF.

The table lists this clonotype with a few counts. The V call is TRBV20-1, the J call TRBJ1-5; TRBD1 matches 8 bases. Germline CDR1 DFQATT, CDR2 SNEGSKA (reference sequence). The CDR3 has 14 residues. After removal of 6 bases from V and 4 bases from J, the junction contained 8 bases not matched to a gene. CDR3 sequence (DNA): TGCAGTGCCCCCCCCAGGGGGCTTAATCAGCCCCAGCATTTT. Residues: CSAPPRGLNQPQHF.

The CDR3 loop is CASAAGTRGDTQYF. Here the CDR3 DNA reads TGCGCCAGCGCAGCCGGGACTAGGGGAGATACGCAGTATTTT. V is TRBV5-1 and J is TRBJ2-3; 8 bases align to TRBD2. The CDR3 runs to 14 residues. Germline V lookup: CDR1 SGHRS, CDR2 YFSETQ. V was pared by 7 bases and J by 5 bases, with 9 bases of the junction left unmatched.

V usage is TRBV18 and J usage is TRBJ1-5, with a weak D call TRBD1 (5 bases). Per the germline V gene, CDR1 is KGHSH and CDR2 is LQKENI. V lost 3 bases to trimming and J lost 0 bases, with 9 bases between them. This CDR3 is 15 amino acids long. Here the CDR3 reads CASSPMRGSNQPQHF. As DNA, the CDR3 is TGTGCCAGCTCACCGATGAGGGGTAGCAATCAGCCCCAGCATTTT.

This clonotype was seen many times. The gene calls are TRBV5-1 and TRBJ1-1; TRBD1 aligns across 7 bases. Trimming cost V 4 bases and J 5 bases; bases outside gene matches: 14. Germline V gene data show CDR1 as SGHRS and CDR2 as YFSETQ. This CDR3 is built from 16 residues. The CDR3 spells CASSTIPDRVGTEAFF. The CDR3 DNA follows: TGCGCCAGCAGCACTATCCCTGACAGGGTCGGGACTGAAGCTTTCTTT.

The rearrangement uses TRBV5-6 and TRBJ2-7; 8 bases map to TRBD1. V trimming: 8 bases; J trimming: 3 bases; junction bases outside the gene matches: 7. The CDR3 contains 13 residues. Per germline, CDR1 SGHDT and CDR2 YYEEEE. CDR3 loop: CARSPRGLYEQYF. The DNA for the CDR3 is TGTGCCAGGAGCCCCAGGGGGCTCTACGAGCAGTACTTC.

This clonotype has only a few counts. The chain joins TRBV11-2 to TRBJ1-5; 9 nucleotides agree with TRBD1. With 3 bases clipped from V and 6 bases from J, the junction kept 3 bases outside the gene matches. The CDR3 sequence is 14 residues long. CDR1 SGHAT and CDR2 FQNNGV come from the germline V gene. The CDR3 DNA follows: TGTGCCAGCAGCTTCGGGACAGGGCCTCAGCCCCAGCATTTT. Translating gives CASSFGTGPQPQHF.

In its sample, this clonotype was seen a few times. V and J are TRBV6-1 and TRBJ1-2; D unresolved. Per germline, CDR1 MNHNS and CDR2 SASEGT. V gave up 5 bases and J gave up 3 bases, with 16 bases separating them. CDR3 length: 15 residues. CDR3 coding DNA: TGTGCCAGCAGTCAGATCTGGCGCGGGGACTATGGCTACACCTTC. It yields the protein CASSQIWRGDYGYTF.